This TCR beta chain was sequenced during a study of T cells in Graves' hyperthyroidism and ophthalmopathy. About the research overall: Prior to any treatment, at the point of initial diagnosis, peripheral blood was collected. Study-wide findings and caveats: Among thyroid clonotypes expanded above 0.001, most also appeared in blood.

This clonotype was counted a few times. Its cognate antigen is unknown. For ophthalmopathy patients, the Clinical Activity Score was at least 3 and the NOSPECS grade at least 4; duration was under 3 months. Uncontrolled infection, other autoimmune disease, pregnancy or lactation disqualified patients from enrolment. Amplification yielded TCR beta CDR3 regions, with RNA transcripts as the source. An initial round of RT-PCR targeting the TCR CDR3 relied on the HTBI primer set. TCRdb re-derived calls from the multiplex PCR reads in MiXCR, one entry per CDR3 protein. The sample contains under 350,000 distinct CDR3 sequences, 17% of which appear only once. V lost 7 bases to trimming and J lost 6 bases, with 9 bases between them. The length of the CDR3 is 12 residues. Germline CDR1 reads MNHEY; CDR2 reads SVGEGT.

The source material was blood. This TCR was recovered from an older woman with Graves' ophthalmopathy. The chain uses TRBV6-2 or TRBV6-3 and TRBJ2-2; D not certain. Here the CDR3 DNA reads TGTGCCAGCACCATTCACGCCGGGGAGCTGTTTTTT. Its translation is CASTIHAGELFF.